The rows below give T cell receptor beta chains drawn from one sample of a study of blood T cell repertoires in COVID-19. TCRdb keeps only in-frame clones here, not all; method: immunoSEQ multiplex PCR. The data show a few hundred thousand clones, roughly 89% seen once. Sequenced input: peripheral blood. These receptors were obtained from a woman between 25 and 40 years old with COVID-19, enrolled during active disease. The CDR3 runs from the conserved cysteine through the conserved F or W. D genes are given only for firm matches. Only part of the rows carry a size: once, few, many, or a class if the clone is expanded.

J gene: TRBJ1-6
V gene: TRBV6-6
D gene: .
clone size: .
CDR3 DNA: TGTGCCAGCAGTTACTCAGGGAGCTCCTATAATTCACCCCTCCACTTT
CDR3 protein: CASSYSGSSYNSPLHF

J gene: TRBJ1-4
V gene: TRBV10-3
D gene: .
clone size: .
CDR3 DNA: TGTGCCATCTCAGGGAAGACTAATGAAAAACTGTTTTTT
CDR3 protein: CAISGKTNEKLFF

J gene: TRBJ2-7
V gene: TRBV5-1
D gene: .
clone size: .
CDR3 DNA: TGCGCCAGCAGCTTGGATGGGGGCAGGTTTGTAGAGCAGTACTTC
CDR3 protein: CASSLDGGRFVEQYF

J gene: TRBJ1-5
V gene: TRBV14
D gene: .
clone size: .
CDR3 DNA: TGTGCCAGCAGCCCCGCGGGGGGCCATAGCAATCAGCCCCAGCATTTT
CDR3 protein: CASSPAGGHSNQPQHF

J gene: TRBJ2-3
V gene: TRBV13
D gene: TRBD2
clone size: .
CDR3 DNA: TGTGCCAGCAGCTTGGGGACTAGATCTTTCACAGATACGCAGTATTTT
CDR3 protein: CASSLGTRSFTDTQYF

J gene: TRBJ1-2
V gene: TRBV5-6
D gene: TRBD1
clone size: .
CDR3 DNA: TGTGCCAGCAGCCAAAACAGGGGGCGGCATGGCTACACCTTC
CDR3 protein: CASSQNRGRHGYTF

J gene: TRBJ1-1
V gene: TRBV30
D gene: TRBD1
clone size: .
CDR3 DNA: TGTGCCTGGAGTGAGGGACAGGGGGGCACTGAAGCTTTCTTT
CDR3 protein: CAWSEGQGGTEAFF

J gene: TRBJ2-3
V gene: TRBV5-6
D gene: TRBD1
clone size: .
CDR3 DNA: TGTGCCAGCAGCCCCCCGGCAGGGGGCTTGGCAGATACGCAGTATTTT
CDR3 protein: CASSPPAGGLADTQYF

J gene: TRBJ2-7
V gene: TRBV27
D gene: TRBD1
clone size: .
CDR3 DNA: TGTGCCAGCAGTATACAGGGGGCGAACGAGCAGTACTTC
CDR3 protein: CASSIQGANEQYF

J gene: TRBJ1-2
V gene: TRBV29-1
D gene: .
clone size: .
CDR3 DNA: .
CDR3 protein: CSVLERGRYYGYTF

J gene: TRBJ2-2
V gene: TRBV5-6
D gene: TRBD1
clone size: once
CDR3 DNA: TGTGCCAGCAGCCCGGGACAGAAATACGGGGAGCTGTTTTTT
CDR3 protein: CASSPGQKYGELFF

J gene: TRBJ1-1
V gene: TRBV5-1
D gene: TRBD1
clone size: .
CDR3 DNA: TGCGCCAGCAGCTTAGAAGGGACAGGGGGTGAAGCTTTCTTT
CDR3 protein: CASSLEGTGGEAFF

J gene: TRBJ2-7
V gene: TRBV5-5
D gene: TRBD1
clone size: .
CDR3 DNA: TGTGCCAGCAGCTCATGGACAGGGACCTACGAGCAGTACTTC
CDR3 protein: CASSSWTGTYEQYF

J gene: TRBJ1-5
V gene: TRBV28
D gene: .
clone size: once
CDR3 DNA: TGTGCCAGCAGAGAAACAGTGAATAGCAATCAGCCCCAGCATTTT
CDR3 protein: CASRETVNSNQPQHF

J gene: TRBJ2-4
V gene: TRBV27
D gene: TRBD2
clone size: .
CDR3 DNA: TGTGCCAGCAGCGAGCGGGGGGCAGCCAAAAACATTCAGTACTTC
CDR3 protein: CASSERGAAKNIQYF

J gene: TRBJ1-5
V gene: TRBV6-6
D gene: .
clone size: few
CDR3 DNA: TGTGCCAGCAGTACGTACTTAGAGAGCAATCAGCCCCAGCATTTT
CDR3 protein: CASSTYLESNQPQHF

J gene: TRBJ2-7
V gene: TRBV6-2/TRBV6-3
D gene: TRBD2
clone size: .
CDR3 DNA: TGTGCCAGCAGTTACTCCCCGCGGGGGGGCGCCTACGAGCAGTACTTC
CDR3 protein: CASSYSPRGGAYEQYF

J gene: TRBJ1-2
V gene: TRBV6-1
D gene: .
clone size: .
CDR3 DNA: TGTGCCAGCAGTGAAGGGGGGGGGCGCGGCGGCTACACCTTC
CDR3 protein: CASSEGGGRGGYTF

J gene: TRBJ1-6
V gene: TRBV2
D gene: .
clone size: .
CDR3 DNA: TGTGCCAGCAGACCAACAGGGTTCTCGCCACCCCTCCACTTT
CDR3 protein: CASRPTGFSPPLHF

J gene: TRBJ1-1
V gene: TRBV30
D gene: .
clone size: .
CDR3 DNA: TGTGCCTGGAGTCTCGCGGGGTTTGAAGCTTTCTTT
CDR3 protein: CAWSLAGFEAFF

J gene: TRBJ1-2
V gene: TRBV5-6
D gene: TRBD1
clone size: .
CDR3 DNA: TGTGCCAGCAGCGGGGGACAGGGTATGGATGGCTACACCTTC
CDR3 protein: CASSGGQGMDGYTF

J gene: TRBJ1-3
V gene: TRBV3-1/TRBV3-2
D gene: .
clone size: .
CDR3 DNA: TGTGCCAGCAGCCGGACGGGACAAGGAAACACCATATATTTT
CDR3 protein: CASSRTGQGNTIYF

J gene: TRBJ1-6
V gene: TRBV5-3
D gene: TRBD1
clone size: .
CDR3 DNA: TGTGCCAGAAGCCCAAATCCGGGACAGGTCAATTCACCCCTCCACTTT
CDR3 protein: CARSPNPGQVNSPLHF

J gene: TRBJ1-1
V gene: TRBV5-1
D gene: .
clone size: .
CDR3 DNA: TGCGCCAGCAGCTTGGTGCCGGACTTATTAAACACTGAAGCTTTCTTT
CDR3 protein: CASSLVPDLLNTEAFF

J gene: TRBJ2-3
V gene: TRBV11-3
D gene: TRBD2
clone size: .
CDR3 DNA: TGTGCCAGCAGCCCCCCCCCGGCTAGCGGGGGATCGGATACGCAGTATTTT
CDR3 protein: CASSPPPASGGSDTQYF

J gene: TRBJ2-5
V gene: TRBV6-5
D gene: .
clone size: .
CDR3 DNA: TGTGCCAGCAGAAACCCGGGACACGGACAAGAGACCCAGTACTTC
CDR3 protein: CASRNPGHGQETQYF

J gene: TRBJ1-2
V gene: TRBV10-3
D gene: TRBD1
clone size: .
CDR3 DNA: TGTGCCATCAGTGAAGTGGGACAGGGGGTATCGTTTTTTAATGGCTACACCTTC
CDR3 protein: CAISEVGQGVSFFNGYTF

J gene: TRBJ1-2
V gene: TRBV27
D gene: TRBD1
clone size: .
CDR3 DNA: TGTGCCAGCAGCCAAGAGGGACAGGGCCGCTACACCTTC
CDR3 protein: CASSQEGQGRYTF

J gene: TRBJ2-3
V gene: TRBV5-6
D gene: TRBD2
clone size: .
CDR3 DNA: TGTGCCAGCAGCTTGACGCGGGGGACCCTCACAGATACGCAGTATTTT
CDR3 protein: CASSLTRGTLTDTQYF

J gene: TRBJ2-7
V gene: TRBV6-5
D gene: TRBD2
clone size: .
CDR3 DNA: TGTGCCAGCAGTTACTCGAGTACTAGCGGTCCCTACGAGCAGTACTTC
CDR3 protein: CASSYSSTSGPYEQYF

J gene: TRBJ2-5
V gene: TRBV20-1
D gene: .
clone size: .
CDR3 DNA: TGCAGTGCTAGTCCACAAGAGACCCAGTACTTC
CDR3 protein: CSASPQETQYF

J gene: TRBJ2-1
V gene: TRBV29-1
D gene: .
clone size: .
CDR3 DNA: TGCAGCGTCCTAGGGTCAGGGTCTTCATACAATGAGCAGTTCTTC
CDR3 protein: CSVLGSGSSYNEQFF

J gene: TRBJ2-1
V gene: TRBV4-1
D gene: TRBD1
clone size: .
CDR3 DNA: TGCGCCAGCAGCCATCTAACAGGGGGCAGTTCCTACAATGAGCAGTTCTTC
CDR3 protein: CASSHLTGGSSYNEQFF

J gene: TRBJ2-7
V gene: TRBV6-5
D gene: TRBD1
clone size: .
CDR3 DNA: TGTGCCAGCAGCGGGACAGGCTACGAGCAGTACTTC
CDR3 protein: CASSGTGYEQYF

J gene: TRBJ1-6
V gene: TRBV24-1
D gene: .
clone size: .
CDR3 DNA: TGTGCCCCATCCTTAGTGGGCCACTATAATTCACCCCTCCACTTT
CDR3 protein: CAPSLVGHYNSPLHF

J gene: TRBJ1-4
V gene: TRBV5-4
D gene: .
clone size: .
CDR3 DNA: TGTGCCAGCAGTTTCCCGGGGGCTAATGAAAAACTGTTTTTT
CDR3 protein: CASSFPGANEKLFF

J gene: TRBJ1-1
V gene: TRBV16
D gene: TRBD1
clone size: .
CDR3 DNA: TGTGCCAGCAGCCAAAGTGGGACAGGGGAATCTGAAGCTTTCTTT
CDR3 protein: CASSQSGTGESEAFF

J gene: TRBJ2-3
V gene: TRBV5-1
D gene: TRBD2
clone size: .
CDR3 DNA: TGCGCCAGCAGCTCCCTTACTAGCGGGGGGGCGACAGATACGCAGTATTTT
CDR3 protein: CASSSLTSGGATDTQYF

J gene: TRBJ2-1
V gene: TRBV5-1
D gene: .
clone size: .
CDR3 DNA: TGCGCCAGCAGCTTGGCTAGCGCGGGGGCCGGTGGTGAGCAGTTCTTC
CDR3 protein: CASSLASAGAGGEQFF

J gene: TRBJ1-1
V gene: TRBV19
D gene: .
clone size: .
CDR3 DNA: TGTGCCAGTAGTATCTTTGGGGGGACCGTGAACACTGAAGCTTTCTTT
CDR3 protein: CASSIFGGTVNTEAFF

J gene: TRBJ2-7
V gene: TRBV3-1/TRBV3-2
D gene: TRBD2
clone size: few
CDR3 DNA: TGTGCCAGCAGCAAACTAGCGTCGCCACGGGACGAGCAGTACTTC
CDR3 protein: CASSKLASPRDEQYF

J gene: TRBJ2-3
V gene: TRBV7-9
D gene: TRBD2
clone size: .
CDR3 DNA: TGTGCCAGCAGCCCGGCCGGCGGGGGGCCAGATACGCAGTATTTT
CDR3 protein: CASSPAGGGPDTQYF

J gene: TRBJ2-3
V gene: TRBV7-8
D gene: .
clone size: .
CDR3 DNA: TGTGCCAGCAGCTTAGTCTGGCGGGCGCGTGGCACAGATACGCAGTATTTT
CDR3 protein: CASSLVWRARGTDTQYF

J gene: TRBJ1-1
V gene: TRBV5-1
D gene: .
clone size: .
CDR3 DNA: TGCGCCAGCAGCTTCCGAGGGACTGAAGCTTTCTTT
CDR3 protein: CASSFRGTEAFF

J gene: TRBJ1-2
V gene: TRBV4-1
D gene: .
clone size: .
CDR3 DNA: TGCGCCAGCAGCCAAGATGTAAGGAGTGGCTACACCTTC
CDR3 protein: CASSQDVRSGYTF